This TCR beta chain was sequenced in a study of blood T cell repertoires in COVID-19. Clones were sequenced by immunoSEQ multiplex PCR, and TCRdb holds only the in-frame ones, with some missing. The table includes about 70,000 clones, roughly four fifths detected once. CDR3 length: 15 residues. Looked up from germline, CDR1 is SGDLS and CDR2 is YYNGEE. The V and J ends lost 0 bases and 3 bases respectively, with 10 bases between them. The sample taken for sequencing was peripheral blood. The rearrangement joins TRBV9 to TRBJ1-5; the D gene is possibly TRBD1 (6 bases). The TCR originated in a woman of 80 years or more with acute or convalescent COVID-19. The CDR3 reads CASSVGPGANQPQHF. As DNA, the CDR3 is TGTGCCAGCAGCGTAGGTCCAGGGGCCAATCAGCCCCAGCATTTT. Full variable domain (missing parts from reference TRBV9 and TRBJ1-5): DSGVTQTPKHLITATGQRVTLRCSPRSGDLSVYWYQQSLDQGLQFLIQYYNGEERAKGNILERFSAQQFPDLHSELNLSSLELGDSALYFCASSVGPGANQPQHFGDGTRLSIL.